The present entry profiles one T cell receptor (beta chain) with its context. What it binds is not known. The PCR had 60 Vbeta and 13 Jbeta primers. Data came from immunoSEQ multiplex PCR; TCRdb stores just in-frame clones and leaves some out. The sample has 150,000 to 200,000 clones, around 79% seen once. This entry is derived from a study of cytomegalovirus exposure and HLA in healthy donors. General study findings and limits: A later analysis reportedly found that, within productive TCRs, an Asian-associated ancestry cluster had fewer N-insertions than the mean observed across the roughly 670 donors. As was reported, the HLA-A and HLA-B alleles of most subjects were accurately predicted from TCR beta sequences.

The germline gives CDR1 SQVTM, CDR2 ANQGSEA. V lost 5 bases and J lost 2, with 12 bases in between. The CDR3 extends over 13 amino acids. Sequenced input: PBMCs. The clonotype comes from a woman between 50 and 59 years old in good health and CMV-seronegative. The chain has TRBV29-1 and TRBJ2-5; a weak D match, TRBD2 (5 bases). CDR3: CSVPEGSQETQYF. Here the CDR3 DNA reads TGCAGCGTTCCTGAAGGGAGTCAAGAGACCCAGTACTTC.